These 11 T cell receptor beta chains originate from one sample sequenced in a study of radiotherapy plus CTLA-4 blockade in lung cancer. Sequencing was performed with immunoSEQ multiplex PCR; in TCRdb, only in-frame clones are kept and a portion is missing. The data show more than 40,000 clones, approximately 85% seen once. The sample in question was peripheral blood, obtained from a patient treated with radiotherapy plus ipilimumab. The receptors were gathered from a human donor with non-small cell lung cancer who had stable disease on radiotherapy plus ipilimumab.

V gene TRBV2 combines with J gene TRBJ2-7; 10 nucleotides match TRBD2. Germline trimming cut 2 bases from V and 3 bases from J; bases unmatched to any gene: 4. The CDR3 covers 15 residues. The germline CDR1 and CDR2 sequences are SNHLY and FYNNEI. The CDR3 here is CASSESEREGYEQYF. DNA of the CDR3: TGTGCCAGCAGTGAATCGGAGCGGGAGGGCTACGAGCAGTACTTC.

In this sample, this clone turned up a few times. The V and J genes are TRBV7-6 and TRBJ2-1; a possible D gene is TRBD2 (6 bases). Germline CDR1 reads SGHVS; CDR2 reads FNYEAQ. V was pared by 1 base and J by 0 bases, with 16 bases between. The CDR3 runs to 18 residues. In nucleotides, the CDR3 is TGTGCCAGCAGCTTAGAGGGTAGCGGACTAACCTCCTACAATGAGCAGTTCTTC. It specifies CASSLEGSGLTSYNEQFF.

The rearrangement joins TRBV28 to TRBJ2-7; 8 positions agree with TRBD1. CDR1 and CDR2 from the germline V gene are MDHEN and SYDVKM. J gave up 3 bases and V 7 bases, and 11 bases lay outside the gene matches. This CDR3 spans 15 amino acids. The CDR3: CASTPGQGISYEQYF. Written as DNA, the CDR3 is TGTGCCAGCACCCCAGGACAGGGTATAAGCTACGAGCAGTACTTC.

The rearrangement uses TRBV19 and TRBJ2-7, with D possibly TRBD1 on 6 matching bases. CDR1 is LNHDA, CDR2 SQIVND, per germline (reference sequence). There are 15 residues in the CDR3. V was cut by 8 bases and J by 0 bases, with 17 bases left in between. In DNA form, the CDR3 reads TGTGCCAGTGCCTCCCGGACAGCCCCCTCCTACGAGCAGTACTTC. This sequence encodes CASASRTAPSYEQYF.

The chain joins TRBV7-9 to TRBJ2-1; D might be TRBD2 (6 bases). Germline lookup yields CDR1 SEHNR and CDR2 FQNEAQ (reference sequence). The germline V and J ends were trimmed by 4 bases and 6 bases, with 10 bases remaining between them. This CDR3 is built from 13 residues. CDR3 sequence reads: CASSYSAGNEQFF. CDR3 in DNA: TGTGCCAGCAGCTACTCAGCGGGCAATGAGCAGTTCTTC. Looking up the rest from reference TRBV7-9 and TRBJ2-1 gives the full variable domain: DTGVSQNPRHKITKRGQNVTFRCDPISEHNRLYWYRQTLGQGPEFLTYFQNEAQLEKSRLLSDRFSAERPKGSFSTLEIQRTEQGDSAMYLCASSYSAGNEQFFGPGTRLTVL.

On this clone: One end of the junction is discordant with germline, which a read error may explain. The V gene is TRBV7-7, the J gene TRBJ2-7; tentatively, D is TRBD2 (5 bases). The CDR3 runs 15 residues. From germline, CDR1 is SSHAT and CDR2 FNYEAQ (reference sequence). In DNA form, the CDR3 reads TGTGCTAGCAGCTCCATAAGCGGTTTGGCCTACGAGCAGTACTTC. This translates into CASSSISGLAYEQYF.

The rearrangement links TRBV11-2 to TRBJ2-7; 7 positions match TRBD1. Trimming cost V 4 bases and J 7 bases; bases outside gene matches: 10. The germline V gene has CDR1 SGHAT and CDR2 FQNNGV. The CDR3 loop spans 14 amino acids. Written as DNA, the CDR3 is TGTGCCAGCAGCTCCCCTAGAAGGGGGCTGGAGCAGTACTTC. Translating it yields CASSSPRRGLEQYF.

The chain links TRBV9 to TRBJ2-5; 7 bases fit TRBD2. This CDR3 spans 17 amino acids. The V gene's germline CDR1 is SGDLS and CDR2 YYNGEE. Trimming took 4 bases from V and 0 from J; bases not matched to a gene: 12. The CDR3 loop reads CASSPRTGGSYQETQYF. CDR3 DNA: TGTGCCAGCAGCCCCCGAACGGGGGGATCGTACCAAGAGACCCAGTACTTC.

This chain joins TRBV4-3 and TRBJ1-1; D call uncertain. Germline CDR1 reads LGHNA; CDR2 reads YSLEER. The CDR3 contains 15 residues. V was trimmed by 4 bases and J by 1 base, leaving 13 bases between them. In nucleotides, the CDR3 is TGCGCCAGCAGCCTGGGCCTGGAGGGGAACACTGAAGCTTTCTTT. This codes for CASSLGLEGNTEAFF.

The rearrangement uses TRBV7-9 and TRBJ2-5; weak D call: TRBD2 (6 bases). The assigned J gene may be wrong: the sequence end matches TRBJ2-7 better. This CDR3 spans 18 amino acids. Per germline, CDR1 SEHNR and CDR2 FQNEAQ (reference sequence). CDR3 residues: CASSFFGSQLAANYEQYF. The CDR3 nucleotides read TGTGCCAGCAGCTTTTTTGGTTCCCAACTAGCAGCCAACTACGAGCAGTACTTC.

This clone was detected only once. Germline is not matched at one junction end, which may reflect a read error. The chain carries TRBV5-1 and TRBJ2-2; perhaps TRBD2 as D (5 bases). The germline gives CDR1 SGHRS, CDR2 YFSETQ. The CDR3 runs to 16 residues. CDR3 amino acids: CASSLGRSGNPGELFF. As DNA, the CDR3 is TGCGCCAGCAGCTTGGGGAGGAGTGGGAACCCCGGGGAGCTGTTTTTT.